This TCR beta chain was sequenced in a study of blood T cell repertoires in COVID-19. Study-wide context: COVID-19 samples collected from the United States, Italy and Spain covered acute and convalescent phases. In each case, the material was cDNA or gDNA derived from T cells, B-cell-depleted T cells, or PBMCs.

This CDR3 comprises 13 residues. Trimming removed 2 bases at V and 8 bases at J, with 12 bases between. The germline CDR1 and CDR2 sequences are MDHEN and SYDVKM. This clone was recorded once. The authors' processing: Nucleated cell number was recorded as an estimate derived from reference gene primer amplification. The protocol was immunoSEQ multiplex PCR, while the TCRdb copy is restricted to in-frame clones and leaves out a portion. From that table come the V and J calls and clone size; the DNA was used to work out D and trimming. The data contain about 72,000 clones, 85% to 90% of them singletons.

The sequenced sample consisted of peripheral blood. The source of this sequence is a man between 65 and 80 years old with active or convalescent COVID-19. The chain has TRBV28 and TRBJ1-2; D is perhaps TRBD1 (5 bases). CDR3 DNA: TGTGCCAGCAGTTTAGGATGGGGGGACGGCTACACCTTC. Its protein is CASSLGWGDGYTF.